This T cell receptor (beta chain) was sequenced during a study of PD-L1 blockade in urothelial cancer. Indicated time point: pretreatment peripheral blood. Clones were read by immunoSEQ multiplex PCR, and TCRdb kept only the in-frame ones, dropping some. In the table there are 35,000 to 50,000 clones, 80% of which are singletons. In germline, CDR1 is MNHEY, CDR2 SVGAGI. V was pared by 5 bases and J by 3 bases, with 11 bases between. CDR3 size: 14 residues. The TCR originated in a man aged 55 to 70 with urothelial cancer. V and J are TRBV6-5 and TRBJ1-5, with a tentative D call TRBD1 (5 bases). Material: PBMCs, obtained around atezolizumab (anti-PD-L1) treatment. The chain's CDR3 is CASSTGQDNQPQHF. For the CDR3, the DNA is TGTGCCAGCAGTACAGGACAAGACAATCAGCCCCAGCATTTT.